A selection of T cell receptor beta chains follows, all from one sample in a study of vaccination and CD4 T cells after COVID-19. Their antigen targets remain unknown. MiXCR, applied by TCRdb to the PCR reads, yields one record per CDR3 protein. The table includes about 21,000 distinct CDR3 sequences, around half detected once. The specimen sequenced was CD4+ T cells from blood, cultured in vitro. The receptors originated from a human donor who had recovered from COVID-19. The CDR3 runs from the conserved cysteine through the conserved F or W. The D gene is left open where the match is weak. A row's size may be missing; if present it is once, few, many or a size class.

v_gene: TRBV28; j_gene: TRBJ2-7; abundance: .; d_gene: .; CDR3nt: TGTGCCAGCAGTTTCTTCACCCAGACAGACGAGCAGTACTTC; CDR3aa: CASSFFTQTDEQYF
v_gene: TRBV11-1; j_gene: TRBJ1-1; abundance: few; d_gene: .; CDR3nt: TGTGCCAGCAGCCCTAGGTCCAGGGATCGGGGTGAAGCTTTCTTT; CDR3aa: CASSPRSRDRGEAFF
v_gene: TRBV20-1; j_gene: TRBJ1-5; abundance: .; d_gene: .; CDR3nt: TGCAGTGCTCCCGGGGCACTAAGCAATCAGCCCCAGCATTTT; CDR3aa: CSAPGALSNQPQHF
v_gene: TRBV6-1; j_gene: TRBJ1-2; abundance: .; d_gene: TRBD1; CDR3nt: TGTGCCAGCAGTCCGTTCTCCACAGGGGGGGCTTATGGCTACACCTTC; CDR3aa: CASSPFSTGGAYGYTF
v_gene: TRBV2; j_gene: TRBJ2-2; abundance: .; d_gene: .; CDR3nt: TGTGCCAGCAGTGATCGGGGAATCACCGGGGAGCTGTTTTTT; CDR3aa: CASSDRGITGELFF
v_gene: TRBV20-1; j_gene: TRBJ2-3; abundance: few; d_gene: TRBD2; CDR3nt: TGCAGTTATAATAGCGGGAGCGACACAGATACGCAGTATTTT; CDR3aa: CSYNSGSDTDTQYF
v_gene: TRBV5-1; j_gene: TRBJ1-2; abundance: .; d_gene: .; CDR3nt: TGCGCCAGCAGCGCCACGGGTCTTCCGCGCTATGGCTACACCTTC; CDR3aa: CASSATGLPRYGYTF
v_gene: TRBV20-1; j_gene: TRBJ1-4; abundance: .; d_gene: .; CDR3nt: TGCAGTGCTAGAGATCGGGGGAACGGGGATGAAAAACTGTTTTTT; CDR3aa: CSARDRGNGDEKLFF
v_gene: TRBV6-5; j_gene: TRBJ2-3; abundance: few; d_gene: .; CDR3nt: TGTGCCAGCAGTTACCAACGCACAGATACGCAGTATTTT; CDR3aa: CASSYQRTDTQYF
v_gene: TRBV6-1; j_gene: TRBJ1-1; abundance: .; d_gene: .; CDR3nt: TGTGCCAGCAAGAGGCGGGGCACTGAAGCTTTCTTT; CDR3aa: CASKRRGTEAFF
v_gene: TRBV4-2; j_gene: TRBJ1-5; abundance: .; d_gene: .; CDR3nt: TGTGCCAGCAGCCGAGACAGCAATCAGCCCCAGCATTTT; CDR3aa: CASSRDSNQPQHF
v_gene: TRBV28; j_gene: TRBJ2-7; abundance: .; d_gene: .; CDR3nt: TGTGCCAGCAGTTTTCTTTCGAACGAGCAGTACTTC; CDR3aa: CASSFLSNEQYF
v_gene: TRBV19; j_gene: TRBJ2-1; abundance: once; d_gene: .; CDR3nt: TGTGCCAGTAGTATTGCTAGCCAAAAGGGTAACAATGAGCAGTTCTTC; CDR3aa: CASSIASQKGNNEQFF
v_gene: TRBV29-1; j_gene: TRBJ2-3; abundance: .; d_gene: TRBD2; CDR3nt: TGCAGCGGATCTTTAGCGGGAGGAAATACGCAGTATTTT; CDR3aa: CSGSLAGGNTQYF
v_gene: TRBV28; j_gene: TRBJ1-2; abundance: few; d_gene: .; CDR3nt: TGTGCCAGCAGTCCCCTAGGACAGCTCGGGAACTATGGCTACACCTTC; CDR3aa: CASSPLGQLGNYGYTF
v_gene: TRBV7-2; j_gene: TRBJ1-2; abundance: .; d_gene: .; CDR3nt: TGTGCCAGCAGCGCATTCCAGAACTATGGCTACACCTTC; CDR3aa: CASSAFQNYGYTF
v_gene: TRBV12-3/TRBV12-4; j_gene: TRBJ2-7; abundance: .; d_gene: .; CDR3nt: TGTGCCAGCACCTCACTAGGGGGGTACGAGCAGTACTTC; CDR3aa: CASTSLGGYEQYF
v_gene: TRBV7-9; j_gene: TRBJ1-1; abundance: .; d_gene: .; CDR3nt: TGTGCCAGCAGCGCACGAACCGGGGCCTACACTGAAGCTTTCTTT; CDR3aa: CASSARTGAYTEAFF
v_gene: TRBV28; j_gene: TRBJ1-3; abundance: few; d_gene: TRBD1; CDR3nt: TGTGCCAGCAGTCCGATGACAGGGGCTGGAAACACCATATATTTT; CDR3aa: CASSPMTGAGNTIYF
v_gene: TRBV5-1; j_gene: TRBJ2-2; abundance: .; d_gene: TRBD2; CDR3nt: TGCGCCAGCAGCCCCGGCGGGGCGGGGGCCGGGGAGCTGTTTTTT; CDR3aa: CASSPGGAGAGELFF
v_gene: TRBV5-1; j_gene: TRBJ2-7; abundance: .; d_gene: .; CDR3nt: TGCGCCAGCAGCTTGGGACGCTTAGTACACGAGCAGTACTTC; CDR3aa: CASSLGRLVHEQYF
v_gene: TRBV6-2/TRBV6-3; j_gene: TRBJ2-1; abundance: .; d_gene: .; CDR3nt: TGTGCCAGCAGTTACTGGGTCGGGAGCATCAGCAATGAGCAGTTCTTC; CDR3aa: CASSYWVGSISNEQFF
v_gene: TRBV6-2/TRBV6-3; j_gene: TRBJ1-2; abundance: few; d_gene: .; CDR3nt: TGTGCCAGCAGTTTGGGGACTAACTATGGCTACACCTTC; CDR3aa: CASSLGTNYGYTF
v_gene: TRBV7-2; j_gene: TRBJ2-1; abundance: .; d_gene: .; CDR3nt: TGTGCCAGCAGCGGGACGGGGCCTGAGCAGTTCTTC; CDR3aa: CASSGTGPEQFF
v_gene: TRBV27; j_gene: TRBJ1-5; abundance: few; d_gene: .; CDR3nt: TGTGCCAGCAGCCCAGGGCGGGGCAGGGGAGCGCAGCCCCAGCATTTT; CDR3aa: CASSPGRGRGAQPQHF
v_gene: TRBV29-1; j_gene: TRBJ2-2; abundance: .; d_gene: .; CDR3nt: TGCAGCGTTGGGCAGGCCACCGGGGAGCTGTTTTTT; CDR3aa: CSVGQATGELFF
v_gene: TRBV5-4; j_gene: TRBJ2-1; abundance: .; d_gene: .; CDR3nt: TGTGCCAGCAGTCGTCCGGGGCTCCACAATGAGCAGTTCTTC; CDR3aa: CASSRPGLHNEQFF
v_gene: TRBV10-3; j_gene: TRBJ2-7; abundance: .; d_gene: TRBD2; CDR3nt: TGTGCCATCAGTGAAGGGGGACTAGCGGGAGCCTACGAGCAGTACTTC; CDR3aa: CAISEGGLAGAYEQYF
v_gene: TRBV7-8; j_gene: TRBJ2-6; abundance: .; d_gene: TRBD1; CDR3nt: TGTGCCAGCAGCTTAGACGGCAGGGGGTTAGTAGGTGGGGCCAACGTCCTGACTTTC; CDR3aa: CASSLDGRGLVGGANVLTF
v_gene: TRBV7-4; j_gene: TRBJ1-1; abundance: .; d_gene: .; CDR3nt: TGTGCCAGCAGCGTAGATCCAGAGAACACTGAAGCTTTCTTT; CDR3aa: CASSVDPENTEAFF
v_gene: TRBV15; j_gene: TRBJ2-5; abundance: few; d_gene: TRBD2; CDR3nt: TGTGCCACCAGCAGAGTCAGACTAGCCCAAGAGACCCAGTACTTC; CDR3aa: CATSRVRLAQETQYF
v_gene: TRBV12-3/TRBV12-4; j_gene: TRBJ1-6; abundance: .; d_gene: TRBD1; CDR3nt: TGTGCCAGCAGTCAGACAGGGCCGAATTCACCCCTCCACTTT; CDR3aa: CASSQTGPNSPLHF
v_gene: TRBV7-2; j_gene: TRBJ1-1; abundance: .; d_gene: .; CDR3nt: TGTGCCAGCAGCTTGCAGAGGGACACTGAAGCTTTCTTT; CDR3aa: CASSLQRDTEAFF
v_gene: TRBV19; j_gene: TRBJ2-7; abundance: few; d_gene: .; CDR3nt: TGTGCCAGTAGTATTATCTGGCCCAATCCCTACGAGCAGTACTTC; CDR3aa: CASSIIWPNPYEQYF
v_gene: TRBV12-3/TRBV12-4; j_gene: TRBJ2-6; abundance: .; d_gene: TRBD1; CDR3nt: TGTGCCAGCAGTTTTCAGGGGGCTTATGGGGCCAACGTCCTGACTTTC; CDR3aa: CASSFQGAYGANVLTF
v_gene: TRBV12-3/TRBV12-4; j_gene: TRBJ2-1; abundance: .; d_gene: TRBD2; CDR3nt: TGTGCCAGCAGTTCTGGACTAGCGGGAGTTCTAAGTGAGCAGTTCTTC; CDR3aa: CASSSGLAGVLSEQFF
v_gene: TRBV2; j_gene: TRBJ2-1; abundance: .; d_gene: .; CDR3nt: TGTGCCAGCAGTGAACGTGGGGAGCAGTTCTTC; CDR3aa: CASSERGEQFF
v_gene: TRBV20-1; j_gene: TRBJ2-5; abundance: .; d_gene: TRBD1; CDR3nt: TGCAGTGCTACACAGGGGATGGAGACCCAGTACTTC; CDR3aa: CSATQGMETQYF
v_gene: TRBV14; j_gene: TRBJ2-2; abundance: .; d_gene: .; CDR3nt: TGTGCCAGCAGCCATGAGCTCACCGGGGAGCTGTTTTTT; CDR3aa: CASSHELTGELFF
v_gene: TRBV20-1; j_gene: TRBJ1-1; abundance: .; d_gene: TRBD1; CDR3nt: TGCAGTGTCCCGGACAGGGGGCTAAACACTGAAGCTTTCTTT; CDR3aa: CSVPDRGLNTEAFF
v_gene: TRBV7-9; j_gene: TRBJ1-1; abundance: .; d_gene: .; CDR3nt: TGTGCCAGCAGCCTCGGGACGGTTGACACTGAAGCTTTCTTT; CDR3aa: CASSLGTVDTEAFF
v_gene: TRBV28; j_gene: TRBJ1-5; abundance: .; d_gene: .; CDR3nt: TGTGCCAGCAGTAACCCGACAGTCCTTAAGCCCCAGCATTTT; CDR3aa: CASSNPTVLKPQHF